This entry lists 32 T cell receptor beta chains sequenced from one sample in a study of CD8 T cells in ankylosing spondylitis. Via MiXCR, TCRdb re-called the 5' RACE reads, giving one row per CDR3 protein. Here the sample spans 380,000 or so distinct CDR3 sequences, 20% to 25% being singletons. Sequenced: blood, either unsorted or a sorted T cell fraction (not recorded which). All receptors come from a male donor with ankylosing spondylitis or in good health (not recorded which).

The chain couples TRBV20-1 to TRBJ2-1; TRBD2 might be the D (5 bases). The germline V gene encodes CDR1 DFQATT and CDR2 SNEGSKA (reference sequence). Trimming stripped 6 bases from V and 5 bases from J, with 11 bases between. The CDR3 runs to 12 residues. The CDR3 is CSAEDGDNEQFF. In nucleotides, the CDR3 is TGCAGTGCCGAGGACGGGGACAATGAGCAGTTCTTC.

This clonotype was seen a handful of times. The chain links TRBV27 to TRBJ2-3, with D hard to call. This CDR3 is built from 13 residues. The V gene's germline CDR1 is MNHEY and CDR2 SMNVEV (reference sequence). Trimming left V 7 bases short and J 0 bases short, with 8 bases between. CDR3 amino acids: CASKYSSTDTQYF. CDR3 DNA sequence: TGTGCCAGCAAGTACTCTAGCACAGATACGCAGTATTTT.

There are a few counts of this clonotype. The chain has TRBV4-1 and TRBJ2-1; no reliable D call. The germline gives CDR1 MGHRA, CDR2 YSYEKL. The CDR3 is made up of 16 amino acids. The V end was cut by 1 base, the J end by 0 bases, with 10 bases between. Here the CDR3 DNA reads TGCGCCAGCAGCCAAGTCCAGTACAGCTCCTACAATGAGCAGTTCTTC. Its translation is CASSQVQYSSYNEQFF.

Remarks on this clonotype: One end of the junction varies from germline; a read error may be responsible. The chain is built from TRBV19 and TRBJ2-2; 8 bases map to TRBD2. This CDR3 spans 12 amino acids. CDR1 is LNHDA, CDR2 SQIVND, per germline (reference sequence). The CDR3 DNA reads TGTGCCAGTACCCCATCGGCGGGGGGGCTGTTTTTT. Protein product: CASTPSAGGLFF.

V usage is TRBV11-2 and J usage is TRBJ2-3, with D perhaps matching TRBD2 (6 bases). Deletions cut 4 bases from V and 5 bases from J, with 13 bases between. The V gene's germline CDR1 is SGHAT and CDR2 FQNNGV. The CDR3 length is 14 residues. The CDR3 spells CASSSLSGGDTQYF. The CDR3 DNA reads TGTGCCAGCAGCTCCCTATCCGGGGGAGATACGCAGTATTTT.

This clonotype was seen more than once but under ten times. The J gene is TRBJ1-2, the V gene TRBV28; D possibly corresponds to TRBD1 (6 bases). Trimming took 4 bases from V and 1 from J, leaving 10 bases between them. The germline gives CDR1 MDHEN, CDR2 SYDVKM. This CDR3 is 14 amino acids long. This CDR3 reads CASSYRAGNYGYTF. CDR3 in DNA: TGTGCCAGCAGTTACAGGGCCGGTAACTATGGCTACACCTTC.

V gene TRBV7-9 combines with J gene TRBJ2-3; D might be TRBD2 (5 bases). The CDR3 length is 14 residues. Germline CDR1 and CDR2: SEHNR and FQNEAQ (reference sequence). Trimming shortened V by 4 bases and J by 3 bases, and 11 bases separated the two germline ends. The CDR3 region is CASSSPRRTDTQYF. The CDR3 region has the DNA TGTGCCAGCAGCTCCCCTAGGAGGACAGATACGCAGTATTTT.

The CDR3 DNA reads TGTGCCAGCAGCGTAGGGGAGGGCGGCCCCGGGGAGCTGTTTTTT. Protein product: CASSVGEGGPGELFF. J is TRBJ2-2 and V is TRBV9; 7 nucleotides agree with TRBD2. This CDR3 is 15 amino acids long. The junction had 5 bases not matched to a gene; V was cut back by 0 bases and J by 6 bases. Germline V gives CDR1 SGDLS, CDR2 YYNGEE.

This clonotype showed up just once. The chain carries TRBV12-3 or TRBV12-4 and TRBJ2-6, with TRBD1 identical over 11 bases. The CDR3 runs to 19 residues. With V trimmed by 6 bases and J by 0 bases, 10 bases remained unmatched. In nucleotides, the CDR3 is TGTGCCAGCAGGTTCCTTTCCGGGACAGGGGGCTCTGGGGCCAACGTCCTGACTTTC. It yields the protein CASRFLSGTGGSGANVLTF.

V is TRBV5-1 and J is TRBJ2-3, with TRBD2 identical over 9 bases. V trimming: 0 bases; J trimming: 6 bases; junction bases outside the gene matches: 5. Germline V gives CDR1 SGHRS, CDR2 YFSETQ. The CDR3 is made up of 15 amino acids. CDR3 loop: CASSLVRGGSDTQYF. As DNA, the CDR3 is TGCGCCAGCAGCTTGGTGCGGGGGGGTTCGGATACGCAGTATTTT.

The V gene is TRBV7-8, the J gene TRBJ1-5, with D possibly being TRBD1 (6 bases). CDR1 is SGHVS and CDR2 is FQNEAQ in the germline V gene. Trimming removed 7 bases from V and 0 bases from J, with 13 bases in between. This CDR3 has 15 residues. Here the CDR3 DNA reads TGTGCCAGCACCGAGGGGGGTTATAGCAATCAGCCCCAGCATTTT. Amino acids: CASTEGGYSNQPQHF.

This clonotype was picked up many times. The chain combines TRBV12-3 or TRBV12-4 with TRBJ2-1; D remains ambiguous. The CDR3 is 11 amino acids. V was pared by 4 bases and J by 6 bases, with 4 bases between. This chain's CDR3 is CASSYGNEQFF. CDR3 bases: TGTGCCAGCAGTTATGGCAATGAGCAGTTCTTC.

The chain recombines TRBV28 with TRBJ2-7; 9 nucleotides agree with TRBD2. Germline loops: CDR1 MDHEN, CDR2 SYDVKM. The CDR3 totals 14 residues. The J segment lost 6 bases and the V segment lost 5 bases, leaving 8 bases of the junction unmatched. The CDR3 DNA follows: TGTGCCAGCAGTCACGCGGGGGGGCCTGGCGAGCAGTACTTC. This translates into CASSHAGGPGEQYF.

This clonotype was counted between two and nine times. The chain employs TRBV11-2 and TRBJ2-1, with D tentatively TRBD2 (6 bases). The CDR3 runs to 14 residues. Between the trimmed V and J ends, which lost 2 bases and 7 bases, there was a span of 12 bases. CDR1 and CDR2 (germline): SGHAT, FQNNGV. CDR3 in DNA: TGTGCCAGCAGCTTACCCCCTCTAGCGAATGAGCAGTTCTTC. The encoded protein is CASSLPPLANEQFF.

The CDR3 DNA is TGCGCCAGCAGCCAAGTGGCGGGGAGCTTGGGGACCGGGGAGCTGTTTTTT. Protein product: CASSQVAGSLGTGELFF. The genes are TRBV4-1 and TRBJ2-2, with D possibly being TRBD2 (6 bases). V lost 1 base to trimming and J lost 5 bases, with 17 bases between them. The length of the CDR3 is 17 residues. Germline V lookup: CDR1 MGHRA, CDR2 YSYEKL.

V usage is TRBV29-1 and J usage is TRBJ2-5, with TRBD2 as a possible D gene (6 bases). V lost 4 bases and J 7 bases, leaving 25 bases between the germline ends. Germline loops: CDR1 SQVTM, CDR2 ANQGSEA. The CDR3 runs 16 residues. CDR3 nucleotides: TGCAGCGTTGCCGGGAGCCCCTACCAGAGAACGGGGACCCAGTACTTC. Amino acid sequence: CSVAGSPYQRTGTQYF. Based on the CDR3 plus reference TRBV29-1 and TRBJ2-5, the full variable domain is SAVISQKPSRDICQRGTSLTIQCQVDSQVTMMFWYRQQPGQSLTLIATANQGSEATYESGFVIDKFPISRPNLTFSTLTVSNMSPEDSSIYLCSVAGSPYQRTGTQYFGPGTRLLVL.

This clonotype has a handful of counts. CDR3: CASSQKGTDTQYF. CDR3 DNA sequence: TGTGCCAGCAGCCAGAAGGGGACAGATACGCAGTATTTT. V is TRBV4-2 and J is TRBJ2-3; weak D call: TRBD1 (5 bases). The V and J ends lost 3 bases and 3 bases respectively, with 7 bases between them. Germline-derived CDR1 and CDR2 are LGHNA and YNFKEQ. The CDR3 extends over 13 amino acids.

This clonotype was counted only a few times. This sequence joins TRBV11-2 and TRBJ2-3; 7 bases align to TRBD2. J was trimmed by 2 bases and V by 5 bases; bases with no gene match: 16. The CDR3 is 18 amino acids. Germline-derived CDR1 and CDR2 are SGHAT and FQNNGV. The CDR3: CASSPDPPGAGYTDTQYF. The CDR3, as DNA: TGTGCCAGCAGCCCAGACCCGCCCGGAGCGGGGTACACAGATACGCAGTATTTT.

The rearrangement joins TRBV6-1 to TRBJ2-1, with TRBD2 matching 10 bases. Germline CDR1 reads MNHNS; CDR2 reads SASEGT. The V gene end was trimmed by 8 bases and the J gene end by 9 bases; junction bases not matched to a gene: 10. This CDR3 is built from 14 residues. The CDR3 nucleotides are TGTGCCAGCGAGCCCGGGACTAGCGAGGCTGAGCAGTTCTTC. Amino acids: CASEPGTSEAEQFF.

This clonotype was counted a few times. This sequence joins TRBV12-3 or TRBV12-4 and TRBJ2-1; the D is unclear. The V gene lost 5 bases and the J gene lost 6 bases, with 5 bases spanning the gap. This CDR3 spans 11 amino acids. The CDR3 nucleotides read TGTGCCAGCAGTATGAGCAATGAGCAGTTCTTC. The encoded protein is CASSMSNEQFF.

The chain's CDR3 is CASSPGTSGAQETQYF. The CDR3 nucleotides read TGTGCCAGCAGTCCAGGGACTAGCGGTGCTCAAGAGACCCAGTACTTC. The V gene is TRBV12-3 or TRBV12-4, the J gene TRBJ2-5, with 11 bases lining up with TRBD2. J gave up 2 bases and V 5 bases, and 7 bases lay outside the gene matches. The CDR3 is 16 residues long.

V gene TRBV10-2 combines with J gene TRBJ2-7; no reliable D call. CDR1 and CDR2 from the germline V gene are WSHSY and SAAADI. CDR3 size: 12 residues. Trimming removed 3 bases from V and 6 bases from J, with 9 bases in between. CDR3 protein: CASSERSREQYF. CDR3 nucleotides: TGCGCCAGCAGTGAAAGAAGCCGCGAGCAGTACTTC.

This clonotype came up a few times. The chain combines TRBV5-1 with TRBJ2-7; D uncertain. Germline CDR1 SGHRS, CDR2 YFSETQ. The CDR3 is 15 residues long. The V end was cut by 1 base, the J end by 2 bases, with 13 bases between. CDR3 residues: CASSLYWSSTYEQYF. The CDR3 DNA reads TGCGCCAGCAGCTTGTACTGGTCCTCTACCTACGAGCAGTACTTC.

This chain joins TRBV6-1 and TRBJ2-7; D is tentatively TRBD1 or TRBD2 (6 bases each). This CDR3 comprises 13 residues. The V end was cut by 6 bases, the J end by 5 bases, with 14 bases between. CDR1 and CDR2 from the germline V gene are MNHNS and SASEGT. The CDR3 region is CASRGGWSHEQYF. The CDR3 DNA reads as TGTGCCAGCAGAGGGGGGTGGTCCCACGAGCAGTACTTC.

The CDR3 bases are TGTGCCAGCAGAGGTCCGAAGTACGAGCAGTACTTC. Its protein is CASRGPKYEQYF. The V gene is TRBV27, the J gene TRBJ2-7; D call uncertain. There are 12 residues in the CDR3. V was cut by 6 bases and J by 4 bases, with 10 bases left in between. In germline, CDR1 is MNHEY, CDR2 SMNVEV (reference sequence).

The chain uses TRBV7-9 and TRBJ2-5; TRBD2 matches at 12 bases. Germline V gives CDR1 SEHNR, CDR2 FQNEAQ (reference sequence). V lost 5 bases to trimming and J lost 1 base; unmatched junction nucleotides: 5. The CDR3 is 16 amino acids. CDR3 DNA sequence: TGTGCCAGCAGCCTGACTAGCGGGGGTTTCCAAGAGACCCAGTACTTC. This translates into CASSLTSGGFQETQYF.

This chain uses TRBV7-6 with TRBJ2-5, with TRBD2 identical over 8 bases. J was trimmed by 4 bases and V by 4 bases; bases with no gene match: 8. This CDR3 is 15 amino acids long. Germline V gene data show CDR1 as SGHVS and CDR2 as FNYEAQ. The CDR3 bases are TGTGCCAGCAGCTCGGGAGCGGGGGTGGGAGAGACCCAGTACTTC. It translates to CASSSGAGVGETQYF.

The CDR3 DNA reads TGTGCCAGCAGTTTTTTGTTGGAAGAGCAGTACTTC. Translating gives CASSFLLEEQYF. The V call is TRBV12-3 or TRBV12-4, the J call TRBJ2-7; no clear D gene. Trimming removed 3 bases from V and 7 bases from J, with 10 bases in between. CDR3 length: 12 residues.

This clonotype was found a few times. The chain carries TRBV12-3 or TRBV12-4 and TRBJ2-7; 9 positions match TRBD2. V dropped 5 bases and J dropped 3; count of bases not matched to a gene: 11. CDR3 length equals 16 residues. The CDR3 nucleotides read TGTGCCAGCAGTACCCCTCTGGGTAGCGGGGGCTACGAGCAGTACTTC. Its protein is CASSTPLGSGGYEQYF.

The chain carries TRBV29-1 and TRBJ1-1; the D gene is possibly TRBD1 (6 bases). The CDR3 has 10 residues. Germline V gives CDR1 SQVTM, CDR2 ANQGSEA. V dropped 8 bases and J dropped 10 bases, with 14 bases sitting between them. CDR3 DNA sequence: TGCAGCTACCATGGGACATCAGCTTTCTTT. It yields the protein CSYHGTSAFF.

The chain links TRBV10-1 to TRBJ2-3; 7 nucleotides agree with TRBD1. CDR1 is WNHNN, CDR2 SYGVQD, per germline (reference sequence). Losses at the gene ends were 2 bases for V and 1 base for J; bases not matched to a gene: 3. The CDR3 is made up of 15 amino acids. Here the CDR3 DNA reads TGCGCCAGCAGTGAGGGTCAGGGGGGCACAGATACGCAGTATTTT. It encodes CASSEGQGGTDTQYF.

Here the CDR3 DNA reads TGTGCCAGCAGCTTAAGAGGACCGGGACAGGGGTACCACGAGCAGTACTTC. This codes for CASSLRGPGQGYHEQYF. V and J are TRBV11-2 and TRBJ2-7; 10 nucleotides match TRBD1. Germline-derived CDR1 and CDR2 are SGHAT and FQNNGV. V was clipped by 2 bases and J by 5 bases; unmatched bases: 12. There are 17 residues in the CDR3.